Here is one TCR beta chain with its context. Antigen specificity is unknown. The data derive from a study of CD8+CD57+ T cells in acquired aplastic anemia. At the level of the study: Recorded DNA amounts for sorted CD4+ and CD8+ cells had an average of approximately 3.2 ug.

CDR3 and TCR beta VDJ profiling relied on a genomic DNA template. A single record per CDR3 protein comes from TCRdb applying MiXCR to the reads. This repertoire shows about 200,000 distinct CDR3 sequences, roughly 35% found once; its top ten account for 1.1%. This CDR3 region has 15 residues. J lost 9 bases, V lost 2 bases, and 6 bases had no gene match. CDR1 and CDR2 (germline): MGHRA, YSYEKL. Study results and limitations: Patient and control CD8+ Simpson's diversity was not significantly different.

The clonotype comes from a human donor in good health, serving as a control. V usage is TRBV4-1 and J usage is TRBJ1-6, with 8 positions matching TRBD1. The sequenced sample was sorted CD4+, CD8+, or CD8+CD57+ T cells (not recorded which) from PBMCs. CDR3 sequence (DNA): TGCGCCAGCAGCCAACCGGACAGGGATAGTTCACCCCTCCACTTT. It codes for CASSQPDRDSSPLHF.